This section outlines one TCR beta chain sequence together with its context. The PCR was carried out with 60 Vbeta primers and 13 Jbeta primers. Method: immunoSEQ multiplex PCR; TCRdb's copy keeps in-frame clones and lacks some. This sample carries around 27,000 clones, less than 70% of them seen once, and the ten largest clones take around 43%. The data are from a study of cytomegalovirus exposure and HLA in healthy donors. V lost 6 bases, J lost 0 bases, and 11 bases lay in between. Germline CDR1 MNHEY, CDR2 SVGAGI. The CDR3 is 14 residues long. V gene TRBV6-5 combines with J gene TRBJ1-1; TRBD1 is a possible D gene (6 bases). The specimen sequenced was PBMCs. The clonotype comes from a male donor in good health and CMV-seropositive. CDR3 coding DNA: TGTGCCAGCAGCCAGGGGCACCTGAACACTGAAGCTTTCTTT. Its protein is CASSQGHLNTEAFF.